Listed below are T cell receptor beta chains from one sample, sequenced in a study of monozygotic twins with inflammatory bowel disease. No DNA is given; TCRdb re-called the 5' RACE reads and lists each CDR3 protein once. Recorded for this sample: approximately 330,000 distinct CDR3 sequences. The source material was blood. The receptors shown here come from a human donor with ulcerative colitis or Crohn's disease, or a healthy co-twin of an affected twin (not recorded which). Each CDR3 is given with its conserved first and last residue. A row's size may be missing; if present it is once, few, many or a size class.

size	V	J	CDR3
.	TRBV27	TRBJ1-6	CASSLSSRFPTGTGSPLHF
.	TRBV5-4	TRBJ2-1	CASSLRVRRQGELEQFF
.	TRBV20-1	TRBJ2-5	CSAPQGTSGNQETQYF
.	TRBV27	TRBJ2-1	CASSSQGPTYNEQFF
medium-sized	TRBV20-1	TRBJ2-7	CSARGLAGDEQYF
.	TRBV7-2	TRBJ1-2	CASSLGGQGRGYTF
.	TRBV11-2	TRBJ2-1	CASFPRRTGYNEQFF
.	TRBV4-1	TRBJ2-3	CASSQVPGGRWADTQYF
.	TRBV5-4	TRBJ2-7	CASSNPDRAYEQYF
.	TRBV6-6	TRBJ2-7	CASSYSQGPGEQYF
.	TRBV29-1	TRBJ2-5	CSVGPAGHQETQYF
.	TRBV20-1	TRBJ2-3	CSARDLGVDTDTQYF
.	TRBV5-1	TRBJ2-7	CASSLGLATAYEQYF
.	TRBV20-1	TRBJ1-2	CSALDTRGYGYTF
.	TRBV7-8	TRBJ1-1	CASSLDRAGNTEAFF
.	TRBV4-1	TRBJ1-4	CASSRGRGIGGTNEKLFF
.	TRBV7-3	TRBJ2-3	CASSLPSAGVGTDTQYF
.	TRBV5-1	TRBJ1-1	CASRGDRGVTEAFF
.	TRBV28	TRBJ1-1	CASSLVRGSGLAEAFF
.	TRBV6-6	TRBJ2-5	CASSRGVQETQYF
.	TRBV11-2	TRBJ2-7	CASSLTGSTSYEQYF
.	TRBV27	TRBJ2-7	CASSFAGKSSYEQYF
.	TRBV5-1	TRBJ2-7	CASNTWAAGNYEQYF
.	TRBV10-3	TRBJ2-3	CAISGLAGEDTQYF
.	TRBV5-1	TRBJ2-3	CASSLKDSADTQYF
.	TRBV5-1	TRBJ2-2	CASSFGTGGTGELFF
.	TRBV29-1	TRBJ2-5	CSVEAIAIGAETQYF
.	TRBV7-2	TRBJ1-1	CASSLFPNTEAFF
.	TRBV12-3/TRBV12-4	TRBJ2-2	CASSRNRGRPGELFF
.	TRBV6-1	TRBJ1-1	CASNPRTGHTEAFF
.	TRBV6-1	TRBJ2-6	CASLPFSFPGANVLTF
.	TRBV7-9	TRBJ1-6	CASSLRDIDSPLHF
.	TRBV28	TRBJ1-2	CASKPDRTSNYGYTF
.	TRBV5-1	TRBJ1-1	CASSWPDGIMNTEAFF
.	TRBV28	TRBJ2-3	CASREWRTDTQYF
.	TRBV30	TRBJ2-7	CAGSRGASYEQYF
.	TRBV5-1	TRBJ2-1	CASRSPSSYNEQFF
.	TRBV11-2	TRBJ2-1	CASSLVVGLASVTYNEQFF
.	TRBV10-1	TRBJ1-4	CASTGTEKLFF